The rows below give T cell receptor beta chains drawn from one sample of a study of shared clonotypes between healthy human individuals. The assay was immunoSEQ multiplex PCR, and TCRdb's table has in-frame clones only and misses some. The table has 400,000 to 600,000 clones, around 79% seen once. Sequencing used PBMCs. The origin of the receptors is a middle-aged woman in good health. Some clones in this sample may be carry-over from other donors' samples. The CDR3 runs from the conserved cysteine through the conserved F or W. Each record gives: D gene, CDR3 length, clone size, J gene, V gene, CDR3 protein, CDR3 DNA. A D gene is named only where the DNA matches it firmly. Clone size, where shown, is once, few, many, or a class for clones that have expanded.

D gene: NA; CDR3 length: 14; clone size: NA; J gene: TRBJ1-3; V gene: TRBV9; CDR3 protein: CASSASGSGNTIYF; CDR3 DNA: TGTGCCAGCAGCGCGTCCGGGTCTGGAAACACCATATATTTT
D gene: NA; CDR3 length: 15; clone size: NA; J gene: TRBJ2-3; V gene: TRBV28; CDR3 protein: CASSSWKQGLDTQYF; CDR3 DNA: TGTGCCAGCAGTTCATGGAAGCAGGGTCTGGATACGCAGTATTTT
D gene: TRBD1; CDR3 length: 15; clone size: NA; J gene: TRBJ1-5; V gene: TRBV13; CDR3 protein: CASRFDRDKNQPQHF; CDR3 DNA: TGTGCCAGCAGATTCGACAGGGACAAAAATCAGCCCCAGCATTTT
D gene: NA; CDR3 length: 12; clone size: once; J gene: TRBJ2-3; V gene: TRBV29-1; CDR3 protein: CSVEVGTDTQYF; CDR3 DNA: TGCAGCGTTGAAGTGGGAACAGATACGCAGTATTTT
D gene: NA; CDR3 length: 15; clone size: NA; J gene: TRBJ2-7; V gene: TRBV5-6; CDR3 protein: CASSSGLRTTYEQYF; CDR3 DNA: TGTGCCAGCAGCTCAGGCTTGAGGACTACCTACGAGCAGTACTTC
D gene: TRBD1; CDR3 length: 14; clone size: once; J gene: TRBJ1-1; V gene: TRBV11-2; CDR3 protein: CASSLGQGTSEAFF; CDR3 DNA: TGTGCCAGCAGCCTGGGACAGGGGACGAGTGAAGCTTTCTTT
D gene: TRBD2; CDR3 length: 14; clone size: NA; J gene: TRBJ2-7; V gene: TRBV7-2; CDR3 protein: CASTPGLAEYEQYF; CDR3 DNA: TGTGCCAGCACCCCGGGACTAGCAGAATACGAGCAGTACTTC
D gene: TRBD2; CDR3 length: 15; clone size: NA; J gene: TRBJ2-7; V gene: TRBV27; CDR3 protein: CASSSLAGNVYEQYF; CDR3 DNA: TGTGCCAGCAGTTCACTAGCGGGAAATGTTTACGAGCAGTACTTC
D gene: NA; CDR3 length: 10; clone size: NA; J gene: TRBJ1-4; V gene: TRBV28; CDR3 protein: CASRSHGMFF; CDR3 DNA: TGTGCCAGCAGGTCACATGGGATGTTTTTT
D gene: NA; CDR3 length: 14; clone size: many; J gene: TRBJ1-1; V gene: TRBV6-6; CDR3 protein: CASSFVPRYTEAFF; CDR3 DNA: TGTGCCAGCTCTTTCGTACCTCGGTACACTGAAGCTTTCTTT
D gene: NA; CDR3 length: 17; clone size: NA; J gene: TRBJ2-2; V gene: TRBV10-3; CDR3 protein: CAISESSRGAGTGELFF; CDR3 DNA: TGTGCCATCAGTGAGTCGAGCCGGGGAGCGGGCACCGGGGAGCTGTTTTTT
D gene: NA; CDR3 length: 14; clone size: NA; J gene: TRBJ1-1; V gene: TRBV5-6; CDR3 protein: CASSLATTNTEAFF; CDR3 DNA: TGTGCCAGCAGCTTGGCGACAACGAACACTGAAGCTTTCTTT
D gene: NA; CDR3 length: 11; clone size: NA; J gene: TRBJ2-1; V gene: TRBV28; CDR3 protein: CASSNLGEQFF; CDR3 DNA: TGTGCCAGCAGCAACCTGGGGGAGCAGTTCTTC
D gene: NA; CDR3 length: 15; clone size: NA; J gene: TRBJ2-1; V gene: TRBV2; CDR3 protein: CASSEDSSSYNEQFF; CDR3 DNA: TGTGCCAGCAGCGAAGACTCGAGCTCCTACAATGAGCAGTTCTTC
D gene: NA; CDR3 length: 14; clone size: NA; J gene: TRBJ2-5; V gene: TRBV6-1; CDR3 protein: CASSPIGAGETQYF; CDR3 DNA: TGTGCCAGCAGCCCCATAGGGGCCGGAGAGACCCAGTACTTC
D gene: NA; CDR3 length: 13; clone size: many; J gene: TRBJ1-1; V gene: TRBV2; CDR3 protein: CASLRQPNTEAFF; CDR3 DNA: TGTGCCAGCTTGCGGCAGCCCAACACTGAAGCTTTCTTT
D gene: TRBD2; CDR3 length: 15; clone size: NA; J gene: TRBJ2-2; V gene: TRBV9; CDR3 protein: CASSVASGSTGELFF; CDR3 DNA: TGTGCCAGCAGCGTAGCTAGCGGGAGTACCGGGGAGCTGTTTTTT
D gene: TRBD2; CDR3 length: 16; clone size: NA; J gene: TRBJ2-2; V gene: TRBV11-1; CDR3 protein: CASSPMAGARGGELFF; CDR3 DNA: TGTGCCAGCTCACCCATGGCGGGAGCTAGGGGCGGGGAGCTGTTTTTT
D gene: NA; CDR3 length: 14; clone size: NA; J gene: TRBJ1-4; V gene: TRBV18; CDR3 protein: CASSLELQGEKLFF; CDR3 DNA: TGTGCCAGCTCATTAGAGCTACAGGGAGAAAAACTGTTTTTT
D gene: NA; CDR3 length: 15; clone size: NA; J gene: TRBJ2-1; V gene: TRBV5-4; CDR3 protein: CASSLKSGRTGEQFF; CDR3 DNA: TGTGCCAGCAGCTTGAAGTCCGGGAGGACAGGTGAGCAGTTCTTC
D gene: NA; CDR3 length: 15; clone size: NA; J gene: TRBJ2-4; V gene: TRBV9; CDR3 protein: CASSVAPGAKNIQYF; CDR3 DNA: TGTGCCAGCAGCGTAGCACCAGGGGCGAAAAACATTCAGTACTTC
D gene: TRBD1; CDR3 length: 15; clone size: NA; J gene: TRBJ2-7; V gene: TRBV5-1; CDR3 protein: CASSLDGTGSYEQYF; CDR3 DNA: TGCGCCAGCAGCTTGGATGGGACAGGCTCCTACGAGCAGTACTTC
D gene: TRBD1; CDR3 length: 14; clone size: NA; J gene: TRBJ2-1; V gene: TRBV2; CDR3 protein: CASSPGQSYNEQFF; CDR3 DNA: TGTGCCAGCAGTCCGGGACAGTCCTACAATGAGCAGTTCTTC
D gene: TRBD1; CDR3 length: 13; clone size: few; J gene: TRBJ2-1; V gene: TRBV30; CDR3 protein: CAWSGSGQNEQFF; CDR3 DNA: TGTGCCTGGAGCGGATCGGGACAGAATGAGCAGTTCTTC
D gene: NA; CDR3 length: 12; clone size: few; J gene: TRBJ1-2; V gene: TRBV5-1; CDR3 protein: CASRQGNYGYTF; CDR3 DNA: TGCGCCAGCAGACAGGGTAACTATGGCTACACCTTC
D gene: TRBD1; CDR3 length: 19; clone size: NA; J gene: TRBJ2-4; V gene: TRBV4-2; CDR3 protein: CASSQAPRQGELAKNIQYF; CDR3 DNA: TGTGCCAGCAGCCAAGCACCGAGACAGGGGGAGTTAGCCAAAAACATTCAGTACTTC
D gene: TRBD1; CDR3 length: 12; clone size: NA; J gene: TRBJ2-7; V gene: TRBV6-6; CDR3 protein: CASSRTGVEQYF; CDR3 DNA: TGTGCCAGCAGTCGAACAGGGGTCGAGCAGTACTTC
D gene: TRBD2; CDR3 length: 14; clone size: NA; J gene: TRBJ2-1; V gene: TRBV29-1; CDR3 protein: CSGARGGTYNEQFF; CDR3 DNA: TGCAGCGGCGCTCGGGGGGGAACCTACAATGAGCAGTTCTTC
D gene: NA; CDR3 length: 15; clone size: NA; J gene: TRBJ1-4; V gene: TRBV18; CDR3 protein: CASSPRGVLGEKLFF; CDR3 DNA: TGTGCCAGCTCACCACGTGGAGTCTTGGGTGAAAAACTGTTTTTT
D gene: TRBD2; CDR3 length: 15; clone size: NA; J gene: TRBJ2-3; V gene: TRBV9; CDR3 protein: CASSVSGRGTDTQYF; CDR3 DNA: TGTGCCAGCAGCGTGTCGGGGAGGGGTACAGATACGCAGTATTTT
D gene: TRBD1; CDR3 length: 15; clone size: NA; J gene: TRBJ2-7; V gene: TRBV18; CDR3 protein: CASSPLTGANYEQYF; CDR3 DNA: TGTGCCAGCTCACCTCTTACAGGGGCCAACTACGAGCAGTACTTC
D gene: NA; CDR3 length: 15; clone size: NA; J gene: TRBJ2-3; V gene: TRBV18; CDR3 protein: CASSPRAQILDTQYF; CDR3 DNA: TGTGCCAGCTCACCCCGGGCCCAGATTCTGGATACGCAGTATTTT
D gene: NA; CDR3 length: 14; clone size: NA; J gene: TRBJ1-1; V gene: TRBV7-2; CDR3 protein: CASSLTQGNTEAFF; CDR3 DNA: TGTGCCAGCAGCTTGACACAGGGGAACACTGAAGCTTTCTTT